The 19 T cell receptor beta chains presented below share a single source sample, sequenced in a study of T cells in tumors after PD-1 blockade. TCRdb keeps only in-frame clones here, not all; method: immunoSEQ multiplex PCR. The table records under 40,000 clones, around 72% of them present only once. The source material was PBMCs, sampled after anti-PD-1 treatment. Source of these receptors: a human donor with basal cell carcinoma.

This sequence joins TRBV20-1 and TRBJ2-7; a weak D match, TRBD2 (6 bases). The CDR3 is 14 amino acids. Trimming stripped 3 bases from V and 0 bases from J, with 12 bases between. The germline V gene encodes CDR1 DFQATT and CDR2 SNEGSKA (reference sequence). CDR3 DNA sequence: TGCAGTGCTAGTCTTCGCGGGAACTCCTACGAGCAGTACTTC. It specifies CSASLRGNSYEQYF.

The chain joins TRBV28 to TRBJ2-4; no firm D call. Germline-derived CDR1 and CDR2 are MDHEN and SYDVKM. Trimming pared 8 bases from V and 7 bases from J, leaving 9 bases between. The CDR3 extends over 11 amino acids. CDR3 in DNA: TGTGCCAGCGATCATGGGAACATTCAGTACTTC. Residues: CASDHGNIQYF.

The V call is TRBV6-6, the J call TRBJ1-1; D ambiguous. The V end was cut by 2 bases, the J end by 8 bases, with 9 bases between. Germline V gene lookup returns CDR1 MNHNY and CDR2 SVGAGI (reference sequence). The length of the CDR3 is 12 residues. CDR3: CASSYGGREAFF. For the CDR3, the DNA is TGTGCCAGCAGTTACGGTGGGAGAGAAGCTTTCTTT.

This clone was observed a few times. V is TRBV6-5 and J is TRBJ2-2, with D perhaps TRBD1 (6 bases). Germline CDR1 is MNHEY and CDR2 is SVGAGI. This CDR3 region has 14 residues. Trimming cost V 7 bases and J 4 bases, with 13 bases left between them. CDR3 nucleotides: TGTGCCAGCACGTCAGACAGGACCACCGGGGAGCTGTTTTTT. This gives the protein CASTSDRTTGELFF.

The chain joins TRBV6-2 or TRBV6-3 to TRBJ1-1, with 10 bases fitting TRBD1. Germline CDR1 and CDR2: MNHEY and SVGEGT. The CDR3 sequence is 12 residues long. The junction had 3 bases not matched to a gene; V was cut back by 4 bases and J by 10 bases. The CDR3 DNA is TGTGCCAGCAGTTTGGGACAGGGGAGAGCTTTCTTT. This encodes CASSLGQGRAFF.

This chain connects TRBV30 to TRBJ2-2, with 7 bases fitting TRBD2. Germline V gene data show CDR1 as GTSNPN and CDR2 as SVGIG (reference sequence). V trimming: 1 base; J trimming: 0 bases; junction bases outside the gene matches: 5. The CDR3 sequence is 16 residues long. CDR3 sequence reads: CAWSAWGGSNTGELFF. The CDR3 DNA is TGTGCCTGGAGTGCCTGGGGGGGTTCGAACACCGGGGAGCTGTTTTTT. The whole variable domain, remainder taken from reference TRBV30 and TRBJ2-2, is SQTIHQWPATLVQPVGSPLSLECTVEGTSNPNLYWYRQAAGRGLQLLFYSVGIGQISSEVPQNLSASRPQDRQFILSSKKLLLSDSGFYLCAWSAWGGSNTGELFFGEGSRLTVL.

The chain couples TRBV14 to TRBJ2-2, with 11 bases identical to TRBD2. Trimming at V came to 0 bases and at J to 6 bases, leaving 12 bases not matched to a gene. Germline-derived CDR1 and CDR2 are SGHDN and FVKESK. The CDR3 is made up of 19 amino acids. This CDR3 is CASSQEGALAGGFAGELFF. CDR3 nucleotide sequence: TGTGCCAGCAGCCAAGAAGGGGCGCTAGCGGGAGGATTCGCCGGGGAGCTGTTTTTT.

This clone has more than one count but fewer than ten. V gene TRBV5-5 combines with J gene TRBJ1-6; 7 bases are a match to TRBD1. Germline trimming cut 9 bases from V and 11 bases from J; bases unmatched to any gene: 8. The CDR3 contains 12 residues. From germline, CDR1 is SGHKS and CDR2 YYEKEE (reference sequence). The CDR3 DNA sequence: TGTGCCACTCAGGGACAGACGACACCCCTCCACTTT. Translated: CATQGQTTPLHF.

The chain has TRBV18 and TRBJ2-1; D call uncertain. V lost 3 bases and J lost 0, with 15 bases in between. The CDR3 is made up of 17 amino acids. Germline loops: CDR1 KGHSH, CDR2 LQKENI. The CDR3 DNA follows: TGTGCCAGCTCACCCGAGAGGTGGCGGAGCTCCTACAATGAGCAGTTCTTC. It is translated as CASSPERWRSSYNEQFF.

The J gene is TRBJ2-7, the V gene TRBV28; 10 bases match TRBD2. Germline-derived CDR1 and CDR2 are MDHEN and SYDVKM. The CDR3 is 15 residues long. V gave up 3 bases and J gave up 7 bases; unmatched junction bases: 9. The CDR3 loop is CASSFASGRAGEQYF. The CDR3 nucleotides read TGTGCCAGCAGTTTCGCCAGCGGGAGGGCGGGTGAGCAGTACTTC. Supplemented by reference TRBV28 and TRBJ2-7, the full variable domain reads DVKVTQSSRYLVKRTGEKVFLECVQDMDHENMFWYRQDPGLGLRLIYFSYDVKMKEKGDIPEGYSVSREKKERFSLILESASTNQTSMYLCASSFASGRAGEQYFGPGTRLTVT.

This chain connects TRBV7-6 to TRBJ2-3, with 7 bases lining up with TRBD2. The J segment lost 0 bases and the V segment lost 5 bases, leaving 17 bases of the junction unmatched. The length of the CDR3 is 19 residues. From germline, CDR1 is SGHVS and CDR2 FNYEAQ. CDR3 nucleotide sequence: TGTGCCAGCAGCCGAATAGCGGGCTGGCCTCTTCTAAGCACAGATACGCAGTATTTT. Translated: CASSRIAGWPLLSTDTQYF.

The chain recombines TRBV6-4 with TRBJ1-2, with 7 bases matching TRBD1. Germline CDR1 reads MRHNA; CDR2 reads SNTAGT. Losses at the gene ends were 6 bases for V and 0 bases for J; bases not matched to a gene: 10. CDR3 length: 16 residues. CDR3 loop: CASRVDRDGANYGYTF. Written as DNA, the CDR3 is TGTGCCAGCAGGGTCGACAGGGACGGGGCTAACTATGGCTACACCTTC.

This chain connects TRBV6-5 to TRBJ1-2; 7 nucleotides agree with TRBD1. This CDR3 comprises 13 residues. Germline V CDR1 and CDR2: MNHEY, SVGAGI. Trimming at V came to 2 bases and at J to 6 bases, leaving 3 bases not matched to a gene. CDR3: CASSYGGGHGYTF. CDR3 coding DNA: TGTGCCAGCAGTTACGGAGGGGGCCATGGCTACACCTTC.

The chain employs TRBV6-1 and TRBJ2-1; D is unresolved. Germline-derived CDR1 and CDR2 are MNHNS and SASEGT. The CDR3 has 18 amino acids. V was pared by 1 base and J by 0 bases, with 16 bases between. CDR3 nucleotide sequence: TGTGCCAGCAGTGAAGTATGGCAGCTTCCTGGCTCCTACAATGAGCAGTTCTTC. It is translated as CASSEVWQLPGSYNEQFF.

The chain joins TRBV19 to TRBJ1-2; 8 bases are shared with TRBD1. Germline V gene lookup returns CDR1 LNHDA and CDR2 SQIVND (reference sequence). The CDR3 has 15 amino acids. V gave up 6 bases and J gave up 2 bases; unmatched junction bases: 8. The CDR3: CASRPQGATNYGYTF. The CDR3 nucleotides read TGTGCCAGTAGACCGCAGGGGGCAACGAACTATGGCTACACCTTC.

The V call is TRBV11-3, the J call TRBJ1-6; D perhaps matches TRBD1 (5 bases). Trimming took 5 bases from V and 10 from J, leaving 18 bases between them. From germline, CDR1 is SGHNT and CDR2 YENEEA. The CDR3 length is 15 residues. Written as DNA, the CDR3 is TGTGCCAGCAGCGAGACCAGGGTTCAAAGCTCACCCCTCCACTTT. This codes for CASSETRVQSSPLHF.

The chain combines TRBV6-2 or TRBV6-3 with TRBJ1-2; D gene ambiguous. The germline gives CDR1 MNHEY, CDR2 SVGEGT. The CDR3 is made up of 13 amino acids. V was pared by 3 bases and J by 4 bases, with 9 bases between. DNA for the CDR3: TGTGCCAGCAGTTATAACGGTGCCTATGGCTACACCTTC. This codes for CASSYNGAYGYTF.

This clone was observed once. The CDR3 loop is CATGLAAYEQYF. The CDR3 DNA sequence: TGTGCCACCGGACTAGCGGCCTACGAGCAGTACTTC. This sequence joins TRBV10-3 and TRBJ2-7; 10 bases match TRBD2. This CDR3 region has 12 residues. V trimming: 10 bases; J trimming: 2 bases; junction bases outside the gene matches: 2. Germline V gene sequence: CDR1 ENHRY, CDR2 SYGVKD.

J is TRBJ1-2 and V is TRBV6-6; 8 positions match TRBD1. The ends lost 6 bases at V and 8 bases at J; junction bases unmatched: 5. CDR1 is MNHNY and CDR2 is SVGAGI in the germline V gene (reference sequence). There are 12 residues in the CDR3. The CDR3 region is CASRSGGSGYTF. The CDR3 nucleotides are TGTGCCAGCAGGTCAGGGGGCTCCGGCTACACCTTC.